This paragraph covers one T cell receptor (beta chain) sequence. At one end the junction does not follow the germline gene, possibly because of a read error. TCRbeta libraries were built with three rounds of nested PCR, modified from ARM-PCR. TCRdb itself ran the multiplex PCR reads through MiXCR, one entry per CDR3 protein. The sample records roughly 150,000 distinct CDR3 sequences, around 66% being singletons. The CDR3 consists of 15 residues. Germline CDR1 reads LGHNA; CDR2 reads YNFKEQ. This specimen belongs to a study of tumor and adjacent non-tumor tissue in lung cancer. No cell sorting was done before RNA was extracted from the tissue.

Sequenced material: lung tumor tissue. This TCR was recovered from a man between 60 and 75 years old with small cell lung cancer. The chain links TRBV4-2 to TRBJ2-7; D is ambiguous. The CDR3, as DNA: TGTGCCATCAGCCAAGAGTGCGGAGAACACTACGAGCAGTACTTC. It yields the protein CAISQECGEHYEQYF.